The 25 T cell receptor beta chains below were found in one sample sequenced in a study of response to subunit inactivated influenza vaccine. MiXCR, applied by TCRdb to the RT-PCR reads, yields one record per CDR3 protein. Among 500,000 to 600,000 distinct CDR3 sequences listed, about 12% were seen once. The specimen was PBMCs from blood, collected on the day of vaccination. These receptors originate from a man between 45 and 60 years old who received an inactivated influenza vaccine.

Ten or more counts support this clonotype. The V gene is TRBV5-1, the J gene TRBJ1-2; no firm D call. The germline V and J ends were trimmed by 0 bases and 2 bases, with 11 bases remaining between them. The CDR3 consists of 15 residues. Looked up from germline, CDR1 is SGHRS and CDR2 is YFSETQ. The CDR3 nucleotides read TGCGCCAGCAGCTTGGCCAATATTGGAAACTATGGCTACACCTTC. It translates to CASSLANIGNYGYTF.

This sequence joins TRBV5-1 and TRBJ2-6; the D is unclear. Looked up from germline, CDR1 is SGHRS and CDR2 is YFSETQ. The V and J ends lost 0 bases and 0 bases respectively, with 13 bases between them. This CDR3 comprises 18 residues. CDR3 DNA sequence: TGCGCCAGCAGCTTGGCCTCAGTTGTCCGCTCTGGGGCCAACGTCCTGACTTTC. Protein sequence: CASSLASVVRSGANVLTF.

The gene calls are TRBV6-5 and TRBJ2-2; D uncertain. V was trimmed by 6 bases and J by 7 bases, leaving 9 bases between them. This CDR3 has 12 amino acids. Germline V gene lookup returns CDR1 MNHEY and CDR2 SVGAGI. The DNA of the CDR3 is TGTGCCAGCAGCCCGAGGTTCGGGGAGCTGTTTTTT. It translates to CASSPRFGELFF.

V usage is TRBV12-3 or TRBV12-4 and J usage is TRBJ2-7, with TRBD2 identical over 9 bases. The CDR3 sequence is 13 residues long. V trimming: 8 bases; J trimming: 4 bases; junction bases outside the gene matches: 6. CDR3 region: CASCMLAGYEQYF. In DNA form, the CDR3 reads TGTGCCAGCTGTATGCTAGCGGGGTACGAGCAGTACTTC.

In this sample, this clonotype turned up a few times. The V call is TRBV20-1, the J call TRBJ1-5; D is unresolved. The CDR3 has 14 amino acids. With 0 bases removed from V and 3 bases from J, the gap between germline ends came to 9 bases. Germline CDR1 and CDR2: DFQATT and SNEGSKA (reference sequence). CDR3 residues: CSARETGNNQPQHF. DNA of the CDR3: TGCAGTGCTAGAGAGACGGGGAACAATCAGCCCCAGCATTTT.

This clonotype was seen ten or more times. V usage is TRBV7-2 and J usage is TRBJ2-5, with no clear D. V gave up 5 bases and J gave up 3 bases, with 13 bases separating them. This CDR3 region has 14 residues. The germline V gene has CDR1 SGHTA and CDR2 FQGNSA. CDR3 bases: TGTGCCAGCAGCGTGAGGACGGGTAAAGAGACCCAGTACTTC. Protein: CASSVRTGKETQYF.

This clonotype was counted a few times. The chain uses TRBV11-2 and TRBJ2-1, with 7 nucleotides matching TRBD1. The CDR3 length is 17 residues. The V gene's germline CDR1 is SGHAT and CDR2 FQNNGV. Germline trimming cut 2 bases from V and 7 bases from J; bases unmatched to any gene: 14. The CDR3 loop reads CASSLWSARGYMNEQFF. CDR3 nucleotides: TGTGCCAGCAGCTTATGGTCTGCCAGGGGGTACATGAATGAGCAGTTCTTC.

In its sample, this clonotype was seen a few times. The chain recombines TRBV28 with TRBJ2-7, with unresolved D. The CDR3 has 12 amino acids. Trimming cost V 6 bases and J 2 bases, with 8 bases left between them. The germline gives CDR1 MDHEN, CDR2 SYDVKM. The CDR3 DNA is TGTGCCAGCAGGCCCAGTACCTACGAGCAGTACTTC. Protein sequence: CASRPSTYEQYF.

This clonotype was counted between two and nine times. The chain has TRBV15 and TRBJ1-4; 8 bases align to TRBD1. CDR3 length: 15 amino acids. Germline V gene lookup returns CDR1 LNHNV and CDR2 YYDKDF (reference sequence). After removal of 4 bases from V and 3 bases from J, the junction contained 4 bases not matched to a gene. CDR3 in amino acids: CATSKRQGPNEKLFF. The CDR3 bases are TGTGCCACCAGCAAACGACAGGGGCCTAATGAAAAACTGTTTTTT.

The chain recombines TRBV20-1 with TRBJ1-1; D not resolved. The CDR3 is 12 residues long. V lost 3 bases and J lost 0, with 5 bases in between. Germline V gene data show CDR1 as DFQATT and CDR2 as SNEGSKA (reference sequence). The DNA for the CDR3 is TGCAGTGCTAGTAGGATGAACACTGAAGCTTTCTTT. Its protein is CSASRMNTEAFF.

This clonotype was counted at least ten times. The rearrangement joins TRBV9 to TRBJ2-3, with D hard to call. Germline CDR1 is SGDLS and CDR2 is YYNGEE. With 0 bases removed from V and 5 bases from J, the gap between germline ends came to 4 bases. This CDR3 region has 12 residues. The CDR3 nucleotides are TGTGCCAGCAGCGTAGTGGAAGATACGCAGTATTTT. Its translation is CASSVVEDTQYF.

This chain joins TRBV6-2 or TRBV6-3 and TRBJ1-1; D ambiguous. Germline V gene sequence: CDR1 MNHEY, CDR2 SVGEGT. The CDR3 sequence is 15 residues long. The germline V and J ends were trimmed by 0 bases and 1 base, with 9 bases remaining between them. As DNA, the CDR3 is TGTGCCAGCAGTTACTCGAGTACGGGGAACACTGAAGCTTTCTTT. It encodes CASSYSSTGNTEAFF.

The chain couples TRBV19 to TRBJ2-1; 9 bases align to TRBD2. With 3 bases clipped from V and 7 bases from J, the junction kept 10 bases outside the gene matches. The CDR3 totals 16 residues. Germline V gene lookup returns CDR1 LNHDA and CDR2 SQIVND (reference sequence). The CDR3 spells CASSIVSSGSRNEQFF. CDR3 sequence (DNA): TGTGCCAGTAGTATTGTTAGTAGCGGGAGTCGGAATGAGCAGTTCTTC.

DNA of the CDR3: TGTGCCTGGAGTGAGCTGGGGAATCAGCCCCAGCATTTT. This encodes CAWSELGNQPQHF. The chain couples TRBV30 to TRBJ1-5, with D unclear. CDR3 length equals 13 residues. Per the germline V gene, CDR1 is GTSNPN and CDR2 is SVGIG (reference sequence). Trimming stripped 1 base from V and 4 bases from J, with 8 bases between.

There are a few counts of this clonotype. This chain joins TRBV20-1 and TRBJ2-3, with D perhaps assigned TRBD1 or TRBD2 (5 bases each). The CDR3 is 15 amino acids. Germline V gives CDR1 DFQATT, CDR2 SNEGSKA (reference sequence). V lost 7 bases to trimming and J lost 3 bases, with 20 bases between them. For the CDR3, the DNA is TGCAGTGGAATCGGATCAGGGACGGGTACAGATACGCAGTATTTT. Protein sequence: CSGIGSGTGTDTQYF.

The V call is TRBV6-2 or TRBV6-3, the J call TRBJ2-5; D is possibly TRBD1 or TRBD2 (5 bases each). Per the germline V gene, CDR1 is MNHEY and CDR2 is SVGEGT. This CDR3 comprises 18 residues. Between the trimmed V and J ends, which lost 5 bases and 5 bases, there was a span of 27 bases. The CDR3 DNA follows: TGTGCCAGCAGTACCCAGGACGGAACCAGGGTAGTAGCGGAGACCCAGTACTTC. Translation: CASSTQDGTRVVAETQYF.

This clonotype was picked up one time. V gene TRBV20-1 combines with J gene TRBJ2-5, with 11 bases identical to TRBD2. The CDR3 extends over 17 amino acids. The trim removed 1 base at V and 3 bases at J, leaving 10 bases unmatched. Per germline, CDR1 DFQATT and CDR2 SNEGSKA (reference sequence). The DNA of the CDR3 is TGCAGTGCTAGAGCGGCTAGCGGGAGGTCCAGGGAAGAGACCCAGTACTTC. Translation gives CSARAASGRSREETQYF.

The chain links TRBV10-3 to TRBJ2-3; D possibly matches TRBD1 or TRBD2 (5 bases each). The germline CDR1 and CDR2 sequences are ENHRY and SYGVKD. CDR3 size: 16 residues. The V gene lost 5 bases and the J gene lost 0 bases, with 15 bases spanning the gap. The CDR3 is CAISSTGTVSTDTQYF. The CDR3 DNA follows: TGTGCCATCAGTTCAACCGGGACGGTGAGCACAGATACGCAGTATTTT.

V gene TRBV5-6 combines with J gene TRBJ2-1, with 7 nucleotides matching TRBD2. Germline-derived CDR1 and CDR2 are SGHDT and YYEEEE. J was trimmed by 8 bases and V by 2 bases; bases with no gene match: 10. The CDR3 totals 15 residues. As DNA, the CDR3 is TGTGCCAGCAGCTTTTGGCTGCGGGAGACGTATGAGCAGTTCTTC. Translation: CASSFWLRETYEQFF.

V is TRBV12-3 or TRBV12-4 and J is TRBJ1-1; D is possibly TRBD1 (5 bases). This CDR3 contains 15 residues. Trimming cost V 7 bases and J 0 bases, with 15 bases left between them. The CDR3 nucleotides are TGTGCCAGCACTACCCCGGGACTGATGAACACTGAAGCTTTCTTT. This translates into CASTTPGLMNTEAFF.

The chain links TRBV7-8 to TRBJ2-1; 11 bases agree with TRBD2. The germline gives CDR1 SGHVS, CDR2 FQNEAQ. V trimming: 5 bases; J trimming: 5 bases; junction bases outside the gene matches: 8. The CDR3 loop spans 16 amino acids. Here the CDR3 reads CASSHISGRGDNEQFF. As DNA, the CDR3 is TGTGCCAGCAGCCACATTAGCGGGAGGGGAGACAATGAGCAGTTCTTC.

This clonotype was seen more than once but under ten times. The chain couples TRBV7-2 to TRBJ2-7; no clear D. V was shortened by 5 bases and J by 3 bases, with 17 bases between the two germline ends. This CDR3 region has 15 residues. Germline V gene data show CDR1 as SGHTA and CDR2 as FQGNSA. The CDR3 region is CASSRPELGRYEQYF. DNA for the CDR3: TGTGCCAGCAGCCGACCTGAGCTAGGCCGCTACGAGCAGTACTTC.

This clonotype has only a few counts. CDR3 DNA sequence: TGTGCCAGCAGCAACAGGGGTAACATTCAGTACTTC. Translated, it gives CASSNRGNIQYF. The genes are TRBV11-2 and TRBJ2-4; 7 bases agree with TRBD1. Germline V gives CDR1 SGHAT, CDR2 FQNNGV. Trimming took 5 bases from V and 7 from J; bases not matched to a gene: 2. The CDR3 is 12 amino acids.

CDR3 DNA sequence: TGCGCCAGCGAAAGCGGAGGGGGCAACTACGAGCAGTACTTC. Residues: CASESGGGNYEQYF. The chain recombines TRBV5-1 with TRBJ2-7, with a tentative D call TRBD1 (7 bases). V was pared by 7 bases and J by 3 bases, with 17 bases between. This CDR3 comprises 14 residues. Germline CDR1 reads SGHRS; CDR2 reads YFSETQ.

In this sample, this clonotype turned up many times. The V gene is TRBV5-1, the J gene TRBJ2-7, with 10 bases lining up with TRBD2. The CDR3 length is 15 residues. V lost 1 base to trimming and J lost 2 bases; unmatched junction nucleotides: 3. Germline V gene lookup returns CDR1 SGHRS and CDR2 YFSETQ. The CDR3 loop reads CASSLTSGATYEQYF. The CDR3 DNA is TGCGCCAGCAGCTTGACTAGCGGGGCAACCTACGAGCAGTACTTC.